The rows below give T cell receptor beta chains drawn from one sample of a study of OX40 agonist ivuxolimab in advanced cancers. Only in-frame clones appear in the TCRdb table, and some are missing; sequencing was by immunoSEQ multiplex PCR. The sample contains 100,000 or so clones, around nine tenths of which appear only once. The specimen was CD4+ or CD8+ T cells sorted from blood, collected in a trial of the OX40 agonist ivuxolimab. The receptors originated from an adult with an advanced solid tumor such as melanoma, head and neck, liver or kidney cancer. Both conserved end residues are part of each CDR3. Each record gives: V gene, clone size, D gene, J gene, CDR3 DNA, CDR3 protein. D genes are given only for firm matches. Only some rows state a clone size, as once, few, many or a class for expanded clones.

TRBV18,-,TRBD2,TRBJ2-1,TGTGCCAGCTCGCAAGGGGGACTAGCGGGCAATGAGCAGTTCTTC,CASSQGGLAGNEQFF
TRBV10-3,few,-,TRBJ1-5,TGTGCCATCAGTGAGTCACAGACTAGCAATCAGCCCCAGCATTTT,CAISESQTSNQPQHF
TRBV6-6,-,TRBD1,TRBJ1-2,TGTGCCAGCAGAACCAGGGGGTTATTCTATGGCTACACCTTC,CASRTRGLFYGYTF
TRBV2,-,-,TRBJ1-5,TGTGCCAGCAGTGTGAATTACAATCAGCCCCAGCATTTT,CASSVNYNQPQHF
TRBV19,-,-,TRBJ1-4,TGTGCCAGTAGTATAGATCACTGGGCAGTGACAGAGTTTTTT,CASSIDHWAVTEFF
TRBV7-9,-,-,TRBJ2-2,TGTGCCAGCAGCTTAAACAGGGGACTATTGAACACCGGGGAGCTGTTTTTT,CASSLNRGLLNTGELFF
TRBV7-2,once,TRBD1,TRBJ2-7,TGTGCCAGCAGCTTAGAGCCGGGACAGACTATCGAGCAGTACTTC,CASSLEPGQTIEQYF
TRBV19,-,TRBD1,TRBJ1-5,TGTGCCAGTAGCGTAACAGGGGGCGGGCAGCCCCAGCATTTT,CASSVTGGGQPQHF
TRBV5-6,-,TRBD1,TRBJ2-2,TGTGCCAGCAGCTTCGGACAGGGGACGTACACCGGGGAGCTGTTTTTT,CASSFGQGTYTGELFF
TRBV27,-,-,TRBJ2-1,TGTGCCAGCAGGGGACGGAGGAGCTCCTACAATGAGCAGTTCTTC,CASRGRRSSYNEQFF
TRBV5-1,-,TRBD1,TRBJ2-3,TGCGCCAGCAGCTTGGGGGGACAGCGAGGCACAGATACGCAGTATTTT,CASSLGGQRGTDTQYF
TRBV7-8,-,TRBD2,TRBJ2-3,TGTGCCAGCAGCCTCCAAGCGGGATCAGATACGCAGTATTTT,CASSLQAGSDTQYF
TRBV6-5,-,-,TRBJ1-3,TGTGCCAGCAGTTACTCGACAGGACCCGGAAACACCATATATTTT,CASSYSTGPGNTIYF
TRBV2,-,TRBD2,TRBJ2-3,TGTGCCAGCAGGCTACTAGCGGGCCGCACAGATACGCAGTATTTT,CASRLLAGRTDTQYF
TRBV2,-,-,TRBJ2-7,TGTGCCAGCAAGCCAGGGAGGACCTACGAGCAGTACTTC,CASKPGRTYEQYF
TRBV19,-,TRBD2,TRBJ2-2,TGTGCCAGTAGTATAGGTCTAACTAGCGGATACACCGGGGAGCTGTTTTTT,CASSIGLTSGYTGELFF
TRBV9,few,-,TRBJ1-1,TGTGCCAGCAGCGTAGAGGCAGGGCACACTGAAGCTTTCTTT,CASSVEAGHTEAFF
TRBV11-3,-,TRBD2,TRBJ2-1,TGTGCCAGCAGCTCAAGACTAGCGGGAGGGCGCGGGCAGTTCTTC,CASSSRLAGGRGQFF
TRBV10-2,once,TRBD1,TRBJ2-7,TGCGCCAGCAGTGAGCCTGGACAGGGACTCTACGAGCAGTACTTC,CASSEPGQGLYEQYF
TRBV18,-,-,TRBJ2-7,TGTGCCAGCTCACGTACCGGGATTCCTATAGAATACGAGCAGTACTTC,CASSRTGIPIEYEQYF
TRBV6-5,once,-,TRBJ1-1,TGTGCCAGCAGCCGGGACGGCAACACTGAAGCTTTCTTT,CASSRDGNTEAFF
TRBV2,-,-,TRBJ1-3,TGTGCCAGCCGACCGGTCGGGGGTGGAAACACCATATATTTT,CASRPVGGGNTIYF
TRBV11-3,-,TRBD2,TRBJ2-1,TGTGCCAGCAGCTTGGGACTAGCGGGAGAAGATGAGCAGTTCTTC,CASSLGLAGEDEQFF
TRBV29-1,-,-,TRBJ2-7,TGCAGCGTTGCAAAACAAACTTTTGGGTTTTCCTACGAGCAGTACTTC,CSVAKQTFGFSYEQYF
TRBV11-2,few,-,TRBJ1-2,TGTGCCAGCAGCTTAGCAGGGAAATATGGCTACACCTTC,CASSLAGKYGYTF
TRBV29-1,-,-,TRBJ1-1,TGCAGCGTTGAAAGGGGAGGCGTCAGGGCTGAAGCTTTCTTT,CSVERGGVRAEAFF